One sample yielded the 22 T cell receptor beta chains listed below, sequenced in a study of T cell responses to AZD1222 COVID-19 vaccine. TCRdb's table, derived via immunoSEQ multiplex PCR, lists solely in-frame clones and lacks some. The sample holds roughly 120,000 clones; 70% to 90% are singletons and the top ten take roughly 13%. Sequenced here: peripheral blood, sampled on day 0 of MenACWY control vaccination. The receptors come from an adult in good health.

The CDR3 nucleotides are TGTGCCAGCACGGGCGGGAGGGCCACCGGGGAGCTGTTTTTT. Amino acid sequence: CASTGGRATGELFF. J is TRBJ2-2 and V is TRBV6-5, with 9 bases aligning to TRBD2. Germline V CDR1 and CDR2: MNHEY, SVGAGI. The CDR3 runs to 14 residues. Trimming at V came to 7 bases and at J to 4 bases, leaving 4 bases not matched to a gene.

The chain recombines TRBV19 with TRBJ1-1; D call uncertain. Trimming stripped 1 base from V and 4 bases from J, with 10 bases between. Germline lookup yields CDR1 LNHDA and CDR2 SQIVND (reference sequence). This CDR3 spans 14 amino acids. The CDR3 coding sequence is TGTGCCAGTAGTATAGTTTTGGCGGGCACTGAAGCTTTCTTT. Its translation is CASSIVLAGTEAFF.

This clone was counted once. The chain combines TRBV6-4 with TRBJ1-6; 7 nucleotides match TRBD1. Unmatched junction bases numbered 5, after V lost 4 bases and J lost 8 bases. CDR1 is MRHNA and CDR2 is SNTAGT in the germline V gene. This CDR3 spans 14 amino acids. CDR3 loop: CASSVDRVDSPLHF. CDR3 bases: TGTGCCAGCAGTGTAGACAGGGTGGATTCACCCCTCCACTTT.

CDR3 amino acids: CASSGPSGGTYEQYF. CDR3 coding DNA: TGTGCCAGCAGTGGGCCTAGCGGGGGGACCTACGAGCAGTACTTC. The gene calls are TRBV2 and TRBJ2-7; 11 bases are a match to TRBD2. Germline V CDR1 and CDR2: SNHLY, FYNNEI. This CDR3 spans 15 amino acids. Trimming cost V 4 bases and J 2 bases; bases outside gene matches: 4.

The chain joins TRBV6-5 to TRBJ2-3; 10 bases are shared with TRBD1. CDR3 length: 13 amino acids. The junction had 6 bases not matched to a gene; V was cut back by 11 bases and J by 4 bases. The V gene's germline CDR1 is MNHEY and CDR2 SVGAGI. DNA for the CDR3: TGTGCCGCCGGGGACAGGGGATCAGATACGCAGTATTTT. It specifies CAAGDRGSDTQYF.

The table lists this clone with a few counts. V gene TRBV4-1 combines with J gene TRBJ2-7; unclear D gene. The CDR3 is 16 amino acids. The V gene's germline CDR1 is MGHRA and CDR2 YSYEKL. Trimming cost V 0 bases and J 3 bases, with 15 bases left between them. The CDR3 DNA follows: TGCGCCAGCAGCCAAGATCTTATGGGCTCCTACTACGAGCAGTACTTC. It is translated as CASSQDLMGSYYEQYF.

The chain recombines TRBV11-2 with TRBJ1-5; D uncertain. The CDR3 length is 12 residues. The germline V and J ends were trimmed by 3 bases and 0 bases, with 0 bases remaining between them. Per germline, CDR1 SGHAT and CDR2 FQNNGV. For the CDR3, the DNA is TGTGCCAGCAGCTTTAGCAATCAGCCCCAGCATTTT. This sequence encodes CASSFSNQPQHF.

This chain connects TRBV4-3 to TRBJ2-7, with 8 bases matching TRBD1. Trimming at V came to 3 bases and at J to 4 bases, leaving 8 bases not matched to a gene. The CDR3 extends over 15 amino acids. Germline V gene data show CDR1 as LGHNA and CDR2 as YSLEER. This CDR3 reads CASSQGDRGGYEQYF. In DNA form, the CDR3 reads TGCGCCAGCAGCCAGGGTGACAGGGGAGGATACGAGCAGTACTTC.

The rearrangement links TRBV7-3 to TRBJ1-1; D remains unclear. CDR1 and CDR2 from the germline V gene are SGHTA and FQGTGA. The length of the CDR3 is 13 residues. V was shortened by 3 bases and J by 2 bases, with 7 bases between the two germline ends. CDR3 coding DNA: TGTGCCAGCAGCTTTCTTCAAAACACTGAAGCTTTCTTT. Its protein product is CASSFLQNTEAFF.

Only a few counts were recorded for this clone. The gene calls are TRBV7-2 and TRBJ2-2, with 7 bases that match TRBD2. The CDR3 has 16 amino acids. Germline CDR1 reads SGHTA; CDR2 reads FQGNSA. V dropped 5 bases and J dropped 3; count of bases not matched to a gene: 9. The CDR3 DNA follows: TGTGCCAGCAGCCTCTCCGGGACTACCTACACCGGGGAGCTGTTTTTT. Its translation: CASSLSGTTYTGELFF.

V is TRBV7-2 and J is TRBJ1-2, with a possible D match to TRBD1 (6 bases). The germline CDR1 and CDR2 sequences are SGHTA and FQGNSA. This CDR3 has 15 residues. Trimming removed 5 bases at V and 7 bases at J, with 20 bases between. DNA for the CDR3: TGTGCCAGCAGCACCCCCGCTCGGGGGGGCCGTGGCTACACCTTC. This translates into CASSTPARGGRGYTF.

The J gene is TRBJ1-3, the V gene TRBV19; D ambiguous. Per germline, CDR1 LNHDA and CDR2 SQIVND (reference sequence). The CDR3 extends over 15 amino acids. Trimming removed 5 bases from V and 1 base from J, with 12 bases in between. In DNA form, the CDR3 reads TGTGCCAGTAGTTCGAGGACGGGTTCTGGAAACACCATATATTTT. Protein: CASSSRTGSGNTIYF. Based on the CDR3 plus reference TRBV19 and TRBJ1-3, the full variable domain is DGGITQSPKYLFRKEGQNVTLSCEQNLNHDAMYWYRQDPGQGLRLIYYSQIVNDFQKGDIAEGYSVSREKKESFPLTVTSAQKNPTAFYLCASSSRTGSGNTIYFGEGSWLTVV.

This rearrangement joins TRBV18 to TRBJ2-3; 7 bases are a match to TRBD1. CDR3 length: 14 amino acids. With 3 bases clipped from V and 4 bases from J, the junction kept 4 bases outside the gene matches. CDR1 and CDR2 from the germline V gene are KGHSH and LQKENI. Written as DNA, the CDR3 is TGTGCCAGCTCACCCGACAGGGTCCCAGATACGCAGTATTTT. Its translation: CASSPDRVPDTQYF.

This chain joins TRBV2 and TRBJ1-5; D is perhaps TRBD1 (5 bases). The V end lost 6 bases, the J end lost 6 bases, and 12 bases lay between the germline ends. Germline V CDR1 and CDR2: SNHLY, FYNNEI. The CDR3 runs 13 residues. The DNA for the CDR3 is TGTGCCAGCAGGGGCCAGGGAAGTCAGCCCCAGCATTTT. Its translation: CASRGQGSQPQHF.

This clone appeared a single time. V is TRBV5-1 and J is TRBJ2-2; maybe TRBD2 (5 bases). The CDR3 contains 15 residues. Germline CDR1 SGHRS, CDR2 YFSETQ. V lost 4 bases and J lost 4, with 14 bases in between. The CDR3 DNA reads as TGCGCCAGCAGCGAACGAGTTGGGAGCACCGGGGAGCTGTTTTTT. It encodes CASSERVGSTGELFF. The full variable domain, in which reference TRBV5-1 and TRBJ2-2 provide the parts outside the CDR3, is KAGVTQTPRYLIKTRGQQVTLSCSPISGHRSVSWYQQTPGQGLQFLFEYFSETQRNKGNFPGRFSGRQFSNSRSEMNVSTLELGDSALYLCASSERVGSTGELFFGEGSRLTVL.

The chain employs TRBV27 and TRBJ1-1; the D is unclear. The CDR3 sequence is 13 residues long. Germline CDR1 reads MNHEY; CDR2 reads SMNVEV (reference sequence). Trimming took 1 base from V and 3 from J, leaving 6 bases between them. This chain's CDR3 is CASSLLHDTEAFF. The CDR3 nucleotides are TGTGCCAGCAGTTTATTACATGACACTGAAGCTTTCTTT.

This chain joins TRBV6-4 and TRBJ2-7, with a tentative D call TRBD1 (5 bases). Germline V gene lookup returns CDR1 MRHNA and CDR2 SNTAGT. Trimming pared 3 bases from V and 5 bases from J, leaving 17 bases between. The CDR3 has 15 residues. The CDR3 spells CASSDLTGDVDEQYF. CDR3 in DNA: TGTGCCAGCAGTGATCTCACAGGTGACGTCGACGAGCAGTACTTC.

The CDR3 DNA follows: TGCGCCAGCAGCTTGGATCTTGGGGTAAAAGCTTTCTTT. Translation: CASSLDLGVKAFF. This rearrangement joins TRBV5-1 to TRBJ1-1; D remains unclear. Trimming left V 0 bases short and J 9 bases short, with 12 bases between. The germline CDR1 and CDR2 sequences are SGHRS and YFSETQ. The CDR3 totals 13 residues. The full variable domain, rest sourced from reference TRBV5-1 and TRBJ1-1, is KAGVTQTPRYLIKTRGQQVTLSCSPISGHRSVSWYQQTPGQGLQFLFEYFSETQRNKGNFPGRFSGRQFSNSRSEMNVSTLELGDSALYLCASSLDLGVKAFFGQGTRLTVV.

The chain couples TRBV5-1 to TRBJ1-3, with D possibly matching TRBD1 (5 bases). CDR1 is SGHRS, CDR2 YFSETQ, per germline. The CDR3 totals 14 residues. Trimming took off 3 bases at V and 8 bases at J, with 15 bases between the two ends. The CDR3 DNA is TGCGCCAGCAGCTGGCAGGGCTTATCGGACACCATATATTTT. This translates into CASSWQGLSDTIYF.

This clone has only one observation. The chain uses TRBV9 and TRBJ2-7; 12 bases line up with TRBD1. CDR1 is SGDLS and CDR2 is YYNGEE in the germline V gene. Trimming at V came to 4 bases and at J to 6 bases, leaving 2 bases not matched to a gene. This CDR3 has 13 amino acids. The CDR3 bases are TGTGCCAGCAGCCGGGACAGGGGGCTCGAGCAGTACTTC. Translating it yields CASSRDRGLEQYF. Using reference TRBV9 and TRBJ2-7 for the parts outside the CDR3, the full variable domain is DSGVTQTPKHLITATGQRVTLRCSPRSGDLSVYWYQQSLDQGLQFLIQYYNGEERAKGNILERFSAQQFPDLHSELNLSSLELGDSALYFCASSRDRGLEQYFGPGTRLTVT.

The chain is built from TRBV5-1 and TRBJ1-1; no reliable D call. Between the trimmed V and J ends, which lost 6 bases and 3 bases, there was a span of 12 bases. The germline V gene has CDR1 SGHRS and CDR2 YFSETQ. The CDR3 contains 13 residues. CDR3 coding DNA: TGCGCCAGCACGTACACCGGGGACACTGAAGCTTTCTTT. It codes for CASTYTGDTEAFF. Full variable domain (outside the CDR3, taken from reference TRBV5-1 and TRBJ1-1): KAGVTQTPRYLIKTRGQQVTLSCSPISGHRSVSWYQQTPGQGLQFLFEYFSETQRNKGNFPGRFSGRQFSNSRSEMNVSTLELGDSALYLCASTYTGDTEAFFGQGTRLTVV.

The CDR3 loop is CASSFPSRPNYGYTF. The CDR3 region has the DNA TGTGCCAGCAGTTTCCCCTCGCGACCTAACTATGGCTACACCTTC. The chain carries TRBV28 and TRBJ1-2, with unresolved D. The germline V and J ends were trimmed by 3 bases and 0 bases, with 11 bases remaining between them. CDR1 is MDHEN, CDR2 SYDVKM, per germline. The CDR3 extends over 15 amino acids.